This T cell receptor beta chain came from a study of blood T cell repertoires in COVID-19. Study details: Donors in the United States, Italy and Spain gave samples during acute or convalescent COVID-19. PBMCs, B-cell-depleted T cells, or T cells provided the cDNA or gDNA that made up the material.

From germline, CDR1 is KGHSH and CDR2 LQKENI. V was pared by 0 bases and J by 7 bases, with 13 bases between. This CDR3 has 14 residues. This clone was counted only a few times. Original processing methods: Estimation of nucleated cell counts relied on the amplification of reference gene primers. TCRdb's table, derived via immunoSEQ multiplex PCR, lists solely in-frame clones and lacks some. The V and J calls and clone size were taken over from that table, and D and trimming were inferred from the DNA. The table lists 240,000 or so clones, approximately 78% of them singletons. Source material: peripheral blood. This chain links TRBV18 with TRBJ2-7; possible D gene TRBD2, 6 bases. This sequence was found in a woman aged 55-70 years with active or convalescent COVID-19. CDR3 coding DNA: TGTGCCAGCTCACCACCCCTACTTGGAGGGGAGCAGTACTTC. Translated: CASSPPLLGGEQYF.